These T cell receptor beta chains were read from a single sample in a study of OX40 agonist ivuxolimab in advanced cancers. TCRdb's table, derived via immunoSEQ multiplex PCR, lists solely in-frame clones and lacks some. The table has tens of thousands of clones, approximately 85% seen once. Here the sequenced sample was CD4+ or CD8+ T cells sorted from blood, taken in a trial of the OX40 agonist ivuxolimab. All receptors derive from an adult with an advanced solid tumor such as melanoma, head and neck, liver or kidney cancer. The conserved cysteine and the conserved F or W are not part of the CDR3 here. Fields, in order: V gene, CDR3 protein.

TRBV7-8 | ASSPTSGPYNEQF
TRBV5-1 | ASSLGAYNEQF
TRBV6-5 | ASRVGTVSNQPQH
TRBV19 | ASSIALAGGPGANVLT
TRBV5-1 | ASSLFGARQETQY
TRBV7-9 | ASSTFSGGWQY
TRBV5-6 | ASSSGQGNQPQH
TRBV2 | ASSSRGTTTYEQY
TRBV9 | ASSVGKGASNEQF
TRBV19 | ASSALTSGPYNEQF
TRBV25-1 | ASSERGLNEQF
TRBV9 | ASSVTTSRDEQY
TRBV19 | ASSIDWDRTEAF
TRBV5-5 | ASSQTGELF
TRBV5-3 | ATYRRLWDYT
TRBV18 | ASSPYRGHTEAF
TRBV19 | ASSIDLQETQY
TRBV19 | ASRPGQGHYEQY
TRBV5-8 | ASSLQGSYEQY
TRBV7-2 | ASTSLLRTDYYGYT
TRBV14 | ASRQGWGLDEQY
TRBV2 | ASSEKRTPNYGYT
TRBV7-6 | ASSLKGLEQF
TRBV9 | ASSVSGGSSYEQY
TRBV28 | ASSLSRGPGYT
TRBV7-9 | ASSLGRTAKNIQY
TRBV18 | ASSDRDRNQPQH
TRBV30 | AWNRGSHEQY
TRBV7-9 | ASSPAGGRDPLTEAF
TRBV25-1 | ASSNLLGHFNEQF
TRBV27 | ASSSGSGGPYEQY
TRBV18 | ASSPDNSGNTIY
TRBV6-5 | ASSYSTREPQH
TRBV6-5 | ASSYFGNEQF
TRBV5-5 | ASSLALGTLDTQY
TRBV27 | ASSFLGEQY
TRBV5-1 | ASSLGESDQPQH
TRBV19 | ASSQGDRSPQPQH
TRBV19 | ASSGPDNEQF
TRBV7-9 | ASSLDHSGGTQY
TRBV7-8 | ASSLAYRGTYEQY
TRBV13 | ASSSHGRQGSYEQY
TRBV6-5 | ASRPTGLGTYEQY
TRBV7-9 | ASSPMDRALNEQF
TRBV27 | ASSLMAGGGTGELF